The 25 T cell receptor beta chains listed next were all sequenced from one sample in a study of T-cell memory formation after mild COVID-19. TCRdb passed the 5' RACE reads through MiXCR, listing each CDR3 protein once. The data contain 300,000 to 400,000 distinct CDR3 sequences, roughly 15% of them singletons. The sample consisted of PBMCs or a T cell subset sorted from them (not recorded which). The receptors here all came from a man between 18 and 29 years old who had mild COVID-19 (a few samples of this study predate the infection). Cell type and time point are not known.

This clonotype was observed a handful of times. This CDR3 reads CSVPADAGEQYF. CDR3 in DNA: TGCAGCGTCCCGGCGGACGCCGGGGAGCAGTACTTC. This sequence joins TRBV29-1 and TRBJ2-7; no reliable D call. The CDR3 extends over 12 amino acids. CDR1 is SQVTM, CDR2 ANQGSEA, per germline. Trimming removed 6 bases at V and 7 bases at J, with 16 bases between.

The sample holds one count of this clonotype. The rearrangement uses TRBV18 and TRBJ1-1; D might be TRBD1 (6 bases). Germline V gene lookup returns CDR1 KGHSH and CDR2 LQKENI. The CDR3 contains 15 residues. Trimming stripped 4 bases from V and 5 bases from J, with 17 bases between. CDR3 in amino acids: CASSHSNRVETEAFF. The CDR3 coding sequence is TGTGCCAGCTCACACTCAAACAGGGTAGAGACTGAAGCTTTCTTT.

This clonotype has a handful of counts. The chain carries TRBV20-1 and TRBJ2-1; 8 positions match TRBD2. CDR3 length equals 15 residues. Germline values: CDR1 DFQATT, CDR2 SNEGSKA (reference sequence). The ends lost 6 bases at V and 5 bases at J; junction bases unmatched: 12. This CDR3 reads CSASSGANPNNEQFF. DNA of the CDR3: TGCAGTGCAAGTAGCGGGGCCAACCCCAACAATGAGCAGTTCTTC.

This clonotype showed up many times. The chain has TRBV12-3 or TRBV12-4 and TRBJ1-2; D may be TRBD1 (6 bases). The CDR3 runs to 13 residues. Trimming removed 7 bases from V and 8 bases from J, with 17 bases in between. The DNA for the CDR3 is TGTGCCAGCACCATTACACAGGGCCTGGGCTACACCTTC. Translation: CASTITQGLGYTF.

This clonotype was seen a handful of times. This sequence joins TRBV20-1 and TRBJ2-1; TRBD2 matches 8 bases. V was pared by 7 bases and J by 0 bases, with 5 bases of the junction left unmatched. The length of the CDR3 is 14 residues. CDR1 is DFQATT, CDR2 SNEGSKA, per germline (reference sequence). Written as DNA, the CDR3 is TGCAGTGGGGTAGCGGGGAGCTCCTACAATGAGCAGTTCTTC. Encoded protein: CSGVAGSSYNEQFF.

This CDR3 is CASSPEGHTTAFF. CDR3 nucleotides: TGTGCCAGCAGTCCGGAAGGACACACGACAGCTTTCTTT. The J gene is TRBJ1-1, the V gene TRBV12-3 or TRBV12-4; D is perhaps TRBD1 (5 bases). Trimming pared 5 bases from V and 10 bases from J, leaving 17 bases between. The CDR3 contains 13 residues.

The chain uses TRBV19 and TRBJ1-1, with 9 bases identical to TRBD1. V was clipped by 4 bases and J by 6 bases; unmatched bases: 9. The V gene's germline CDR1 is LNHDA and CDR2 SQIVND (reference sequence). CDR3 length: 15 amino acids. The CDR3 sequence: CASSSLDRGFSEAFF. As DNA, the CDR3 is TGTGCCAGTAGTAGCTTGGACAGGGGCTTTTCTGAAGCTTTCTTT.

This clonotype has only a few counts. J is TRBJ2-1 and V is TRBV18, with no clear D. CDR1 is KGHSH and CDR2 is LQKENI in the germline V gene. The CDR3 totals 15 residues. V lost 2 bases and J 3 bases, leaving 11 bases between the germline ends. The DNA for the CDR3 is TGTGCCAGCTCACCATTAAACCAGATCTACAATGAGCAGTTCTTC. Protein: CASSPLNQIYNEQFF.

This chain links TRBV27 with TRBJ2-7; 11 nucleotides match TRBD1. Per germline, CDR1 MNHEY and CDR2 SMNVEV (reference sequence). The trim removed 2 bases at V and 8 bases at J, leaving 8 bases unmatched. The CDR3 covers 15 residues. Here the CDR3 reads CASSLDWTGGGKQYF. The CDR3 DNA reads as TGTGCCAGCAGTTTAGATTGGACAGGGGGCGGAAAGCAGTACTTC.

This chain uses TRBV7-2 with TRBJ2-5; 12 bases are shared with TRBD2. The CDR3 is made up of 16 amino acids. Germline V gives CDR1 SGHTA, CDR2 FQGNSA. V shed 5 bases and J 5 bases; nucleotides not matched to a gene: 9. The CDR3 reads CASSPTLAGGLETQYF. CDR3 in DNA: TGTGCCAGCAGCCCTACTCTAGCGGGGGGGTTGGAGACCCAGTACTTC.

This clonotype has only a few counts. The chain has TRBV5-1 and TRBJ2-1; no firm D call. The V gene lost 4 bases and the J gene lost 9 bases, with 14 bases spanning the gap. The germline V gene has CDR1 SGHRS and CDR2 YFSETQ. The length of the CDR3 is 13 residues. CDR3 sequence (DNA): TGCGCCAGCAGCCCCGGCGTAGGTGGTGAGCAGTTCTTC. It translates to CASSPGVGGEQFF. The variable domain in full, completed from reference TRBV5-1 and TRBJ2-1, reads KAGVTQTPRYLIKTRGQQVTLSCSPISGHRSVSWYQQTPGQGLQFLFEYFSETQRNKGNFPGRFSGRQFSNSRSEMNVSTLELGDSALYLCASSPGVGGEQFFGPGTRLTVL.

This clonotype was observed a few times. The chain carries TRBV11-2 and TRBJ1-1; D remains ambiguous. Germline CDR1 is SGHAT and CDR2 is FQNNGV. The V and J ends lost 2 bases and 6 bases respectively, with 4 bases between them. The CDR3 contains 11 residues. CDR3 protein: CASSLWAEAFF. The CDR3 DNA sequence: TGTGCCAGCAGCTTATGGGCTGAAGCTTTCTTT.

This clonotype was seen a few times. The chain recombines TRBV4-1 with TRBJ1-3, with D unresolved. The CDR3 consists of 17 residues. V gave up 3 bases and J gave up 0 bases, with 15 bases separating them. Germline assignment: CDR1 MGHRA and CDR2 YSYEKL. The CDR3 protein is CASSQTPGLRSGNTIYF. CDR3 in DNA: TGCGCCAGCAGCCAGACCCCGGGCCTCCGCTCTGGAAACACCATATATTTT.

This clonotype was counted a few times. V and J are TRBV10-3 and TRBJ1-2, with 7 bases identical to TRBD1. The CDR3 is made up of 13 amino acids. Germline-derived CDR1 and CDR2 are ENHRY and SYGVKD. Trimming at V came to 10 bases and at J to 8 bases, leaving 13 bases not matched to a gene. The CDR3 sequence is CATHRGAGSGYTF. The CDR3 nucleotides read TGTGCCACTCACAGGGGTGCAGGGTCCGGCTACACCTTC.

As DNA, the CDR3 is TGTGCCAGCAGTTACTCAGGGGGGCGGGAGGAGACCCAGTACTTC. It specifies CASSYSGGREETQYF. V is TRBV6-5 and J is TRBJ2-5; tentative D call: TRBD2 (7 bases). The CDR3 spans 15 residues. The V gene lost 0 bases and the J gene lost 5 bases, with 13 bases spanning the gap. CDR1 and CDR2 (germline): MNHEY, SVGAGI.

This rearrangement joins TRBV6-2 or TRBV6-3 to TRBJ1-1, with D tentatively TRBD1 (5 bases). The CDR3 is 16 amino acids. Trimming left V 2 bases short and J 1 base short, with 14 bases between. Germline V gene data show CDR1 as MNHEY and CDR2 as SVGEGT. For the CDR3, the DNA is TGTGCCAGCAGTTACCCCGAGGGGAGGGGGAACACTGAAGCTTTCTTT. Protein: CASSYPEGRGNTEAFF.

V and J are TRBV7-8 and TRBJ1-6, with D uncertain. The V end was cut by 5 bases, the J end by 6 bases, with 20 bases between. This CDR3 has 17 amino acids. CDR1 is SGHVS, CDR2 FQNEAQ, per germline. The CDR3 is CASSPWPQGRSNSPLHF. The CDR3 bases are TGTGCCAGCAGCCCATGGCCTCAAGGGCGGAGTAATTCACCCCTCCACTTT.

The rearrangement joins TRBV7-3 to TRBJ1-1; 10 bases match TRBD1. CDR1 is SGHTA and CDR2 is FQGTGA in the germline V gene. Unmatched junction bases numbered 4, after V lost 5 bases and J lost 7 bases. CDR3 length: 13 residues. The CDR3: CASSMTGGGEAFF. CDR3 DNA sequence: TGTGCCAGCAGCATGACAGGGGGCGGTGAAGCTTTCTTT.

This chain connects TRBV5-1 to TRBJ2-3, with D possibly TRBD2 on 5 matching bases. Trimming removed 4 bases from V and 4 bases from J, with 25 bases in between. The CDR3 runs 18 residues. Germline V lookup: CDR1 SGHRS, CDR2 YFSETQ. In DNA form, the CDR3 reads TGCGCCAGCAGCCCCGGATCCACCGTGGGCGGGTTTCCAGATACGCAGTATTTT. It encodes CASSPGSTVGGFPDTQYF.

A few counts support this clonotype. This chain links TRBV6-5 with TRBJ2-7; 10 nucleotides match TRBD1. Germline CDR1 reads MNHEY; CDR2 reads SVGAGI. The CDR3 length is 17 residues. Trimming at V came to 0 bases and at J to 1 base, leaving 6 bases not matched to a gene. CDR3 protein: CASSYSSGDRGSYEQYV. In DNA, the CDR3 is TGTGCCAGCAGTTACTCGAGTGGGGACAGGGGATCCTACGAGCAGTACGTC.

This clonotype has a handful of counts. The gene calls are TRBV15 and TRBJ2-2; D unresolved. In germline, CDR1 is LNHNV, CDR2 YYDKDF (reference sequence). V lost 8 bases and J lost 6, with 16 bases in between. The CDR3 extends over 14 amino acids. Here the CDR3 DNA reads TGTGCCACCGCACCGGAACTCTTGGCCGGGGAGCTGTTTTTT. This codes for CATAPELLAGELFF.

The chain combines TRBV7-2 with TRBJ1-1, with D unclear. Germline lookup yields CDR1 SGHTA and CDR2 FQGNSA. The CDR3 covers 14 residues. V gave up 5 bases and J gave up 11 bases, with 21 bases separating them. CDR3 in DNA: TGTGCCAGCAGCCTGGTGGTGAGGATCGAGCGGGCTTTCTTT. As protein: CASSLVVRIERAFF. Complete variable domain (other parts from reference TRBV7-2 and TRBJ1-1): GAGVSQSPSNKVTEKGKDVELRCDPISGHTALYWYRQSLGQGLEFLIYFQGNSAPDKSGLPSDRFSAERTGGSVSTLTIQRTQQEDSAVYLCASSLVVRIERAFFGQGTRLTVV.

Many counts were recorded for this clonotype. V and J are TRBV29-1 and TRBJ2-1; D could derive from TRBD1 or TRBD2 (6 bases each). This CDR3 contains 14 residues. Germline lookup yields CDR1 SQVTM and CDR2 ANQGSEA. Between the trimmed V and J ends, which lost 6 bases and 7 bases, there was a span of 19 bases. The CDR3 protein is CSVDGGGTGNEQFF. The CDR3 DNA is TGCAGCGTGGATGGAGGGGGAACCGGAAATGAGCAGTTCTTC.

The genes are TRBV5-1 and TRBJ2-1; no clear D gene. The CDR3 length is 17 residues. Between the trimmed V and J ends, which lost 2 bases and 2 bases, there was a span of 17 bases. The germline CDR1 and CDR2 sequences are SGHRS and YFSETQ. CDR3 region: CASSFVVVLGTYNEQFF. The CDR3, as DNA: TGCGCCAGCAGCTTCGTCGTTGTGTTAGGAACCTACAATGAGCAGTTCTTC.

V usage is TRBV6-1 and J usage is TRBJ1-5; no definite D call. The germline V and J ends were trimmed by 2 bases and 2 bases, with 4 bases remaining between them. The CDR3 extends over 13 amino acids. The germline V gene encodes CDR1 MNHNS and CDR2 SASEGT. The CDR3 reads CASSERGNQPQHF. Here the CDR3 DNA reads TGTGCCAGCAGTGAAAGGGGCAATCAGCCCCAGCATTTT.